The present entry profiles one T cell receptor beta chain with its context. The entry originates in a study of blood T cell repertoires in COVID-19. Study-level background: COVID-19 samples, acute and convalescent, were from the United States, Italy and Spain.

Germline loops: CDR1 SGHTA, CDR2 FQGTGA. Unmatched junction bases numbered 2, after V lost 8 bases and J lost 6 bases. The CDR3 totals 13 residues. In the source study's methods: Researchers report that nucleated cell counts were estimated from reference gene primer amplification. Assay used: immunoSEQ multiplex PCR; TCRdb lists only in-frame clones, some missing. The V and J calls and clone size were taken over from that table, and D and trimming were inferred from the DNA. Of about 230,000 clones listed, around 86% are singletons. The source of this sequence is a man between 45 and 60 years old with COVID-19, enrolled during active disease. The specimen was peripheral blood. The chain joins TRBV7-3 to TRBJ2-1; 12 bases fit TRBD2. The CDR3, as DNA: TGTGCCAGCGGACTAGCGGGAAGCAATGAGCAGTTCTTC. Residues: CASGLAGSNEQFF.